This passage covers 10 T cell receptor beta chains from one sample sequenced in a study of blood T cell repertoires in COVID-19. Using immunoSEQ multiplex PCR, the repertoire was profiled, and TCRdb retains in-frame clones only, with some absent. The sample holds about 240,000 clones, around 87% seen once. Sequenced sample: peripheral blood. These TCRs come from a man aged 55-75 years who had recovered from COVID-19.

The J gene is TRBJ1-4, the V gene TRBV18; 7 nucleotides agree with TRBD1. The junction had 6 bases not matched to a gene; V was cut back by 5 bases and J by 3 bases. Per the germline V gene, CDR1 is KGHSH and CDR2 is LQKENI. The CDR3 covers 15 residues. CDR3 in amino acids: CASSERTGPNEKLFF. As DNA, the CDR3 is TGTGCCAGCTCAGAGCGGACAGGTCCTAATGAAAAACTGTTTTTT.

About this clone: Other DNA variants within this sample encode the same CDR3. V is TRBV6-5 and J is TRBJ1-1, with D hard to call. Germline assignment: CDR1 MNHEY and CDR2 SVGAGI. Trimming took off 9 bases at V and 2 bases at J, with 7 bases between the two ends. The CDR3 totals 11 residues. The CDR3 nucleotides are TGTGCCAGTTCCCGTAACACTGAAGCTTTCTTT. Protein product: CASSRNTEAFF.

This clone showed up just once. The gene calls are TRBV6-1 and TRBJ2-7; a possible D gene is TRBD1 (6 bases). The CDR3 consists of 16 residues. Germline CDR1 and CDR2: MNHNS and SASEGT. The germline V and J ends were trimmed by 4 bases and 0 bases, with 16 bases remaining between them. In DNA, the CDR3 is TGTGCCAGCAGTGTGACCTCGGGACACTTCTCCTACGAGCAGTACTTC. It yields the protein CASSVTSGHFSYEQYF.

This clone was seen once. The chain couples TRBV12-3 or TRBV12-4 to TRBJ1-1; D gene ambiguous. V was pared by 3 bases and J by 2 bases, with 7 bases between. The CDR3 length is 13 residues. The DNA of the CDR3 is TGTGCCAGCAGTTTTACGAGTAACACTGAAGCTTTCTTT. This gives the protein CASSFTSNTEAFF.

This chain uses TRBV5-1 with TRBJ2-2; no reliable D call. With 1 base removed from V and 5 bases from J, the gap between germline ends came to 6 bases. From germline, CDR1 is SGHRS and CDR2 YFSETQ. The CDR3 spans 13 residues. The CDR3 reads CASSLIITGELFF. The CDR3 bases are TGCGCCAGCAGCTTGATTATAACCGGGGAGCTGTTTTTT. Full variable domain (outside the CDR3, taken from reference TRBV5-1 and TRBJ2-2): KAGVTQTPRYLIKTRGQQVTLSCSPISGHRSVSWYQQTPGQGLQFLFEYFSETQRNKGNFPGRFSGRQFSNSRSEMNVSTLELGDSALYLCASSLIITGELFFGEGSRLTVL.

CDR3 sequence reads: CASSPVLATNEKLFF. As DNA, the CDR3 is TGTGCCAGCTCACCTGTTCTTGCAACTAATGAAAAACTGTTTTTT. This chain links TRBV18 with TRBJ1-4; no firm D call. V dropped 3 bases and J dropped 0 bases, with 8 bases sitting between them. CDR3 length equals 15 residues. Germline V lookup: CDR1 KGHSH, CDR2 LQKENI. The variable domain in full, with the rest retrieved from reference TRBV18 and TRBJ1-4, is NAGVMQNPRHLVRRRGQEARLRCSPMKGHSHVYWYRQLPEEGLKFMVYLQKENIIDESGMPKERFSAEFPKEGPSILRIQQVVRGDSAAYFCASSPVLATNEKLFFGSGTQLSVL.

The chain uses TRBV5-1 and TRBJ1-6; tentative D call: TRBD1 (5 bases). Germline V gene data show CDR1 as SGHRS and CDR2 as YFSETQ. The CDR3 is made up of 15 amino acids. The V end was cut by 1 base, the J end by 7 bases, with 12 bases between. CDR3 loop: CASSLFGAGNSPLHF. CDR3 in DNA: TGCGCCAGCAGCTTGTTTGGGGCTGGGAATTCACCCCTCCACTTT. The whole variable domain, filled in from reference TRBV5-1 and TRBJ1-6, reads KAGVTQTPRYLIKTRGQQVTLSCSPISGHRSVSWYQQTPGQGLQFLFEYFSETQRNKGNFPGRFSGRQFSNSRSEMNVSTLELGDSALYLCASSLFGAGNSPLHFGNGTRLTVT.

The chain is built from TRBV18 and TRBJ1-1; tentative D call: TRBD1 (5 bases). Germline CDR1 reads KGHSH; CDR2 reads LQKENI. The CDR3 is made up of 16 amino acids. V lost 4 bases and J 4 bases, leaving 19 bases between the germline ends. Written as DNA, the CDR3 is TGTGCCAGCTCACTTAACTGGCGACGGGGGTCCACTGAAGCTTTCTTT. Its protein is CASSLNWRRGSTEAFF.

In its sample, this clone was seen a few times. This chain uses TRBV7-9 with TRBJ1-2, with D maybe TRBD1 (5 bases). V lost 1 base and J 4 bases, leaving 10 bases between the germline ends. The length of the CDR3 is 14 residues. Per germline, CDR1 SEHNR and CDR2 FQNEAQ (reference sequence). The CDR3 nucleotides are TGTGCCAGCAGCTTAGGCCCTAGGGGCTATGGCTACACCTTC. This encodes CASSLGPRGYGYTF. The full variable domain, its missing parts supplied by reference TRBV7-9 and TRBJ1-2, is DTGVSQNPRHKITKRGQNVTFRCDPISEHNRLYWYRQTLGQGPEFLTYFQNEAQLEKSRLLSDRFSAERPKGSFSTLEIQRTEQGDSAMYLCASSLGPRGYGYTFGSGTRLTVV.

CDR3 in DNA: TGCGCCAGCAGCGAGACTAGCGGGGGTGGCGGGGAGCTGTTTTTT. This sequence encodes CASSETSGGGGELFF. The rearrangement joins TRBV5-1 to TRBJ2-2, with TRBD2 identical over 12 bases. Trimming took 4 bases from V and 7 from J; bases not matched to a gene: 5. This CDR3 contains 15 residues. Germline loops: CDR1 SGHRS, CDR2 YFSETQ. Full variable domain (rest looked up from reference TRBV5-1 and TRBJ2-2): KAGVTQTPRYLIKTRGQQVTLSCSPISGHRSVSWYQQTPGQGLQFLFEYFSETQRNKGNFPGRFSGRQFSNSRSEMNVSTLELGDSALYLCASSETSGGGGELFFGEGSRLTVL.